The 13 T cell receptor beta chains listed next were all sequenced from one sample in a study of blood T cell repertoires in COVID-19. Clones were read by immunoSEQ multiplex PCR, and TCRdb kept only the in-frame ones, dropping some. The sample has tens of thousands of clones, 85% to 90% seen once; the top ten hold roughly 1.5%. The sequenced sample was peripheral blood. The receptor source for this set is a human donor with active COVID-19. The donor label of this sample is uncertain.

V usage is TRBV3-1 (or the pseudogene TRBV3-2) and J usage is TRBJ2-3; 7 positions agree with TRBD1. The V segment lost 6 bases and the J segment 3 bases; nucleotides outside the gene matches: 12. Germline V lookup: CDR1 LGHDT, CDR2 YNNKEL (reference sequence). This CDR3 is 16 amino acids long. The chain's CDR3 is CASSGYSSGQTDTQYF. DNA for the CDR3: TGTGCCAGCAGTGGGTATTCGTCGGGACAGACAGATACGCAGTATTTT.

V usage is TRBV13 and J usage is TRBJ1-2, with a weak D call TRBD1 (6 bases). Germline V gives CDR1 PRHDT, CDR2 FYEKMQ (reference sequence). The CDR3 loop spans 14 amino acids. Deletions cut 5 bases from V and 4 bases from J, with 14 bases between. CDR3 loop: CASSPTGLGYGYTF. The CDR3 nucleotides read TGTGCCAGCAGCCCCACAGGGTTGGGCTATGGCTACACCTTC.

For the CDR3, the DNA is TGTGCCAGCAGCGTACAGGGGGCTTTTGAAAAACTGTTTTTT. It translates to CASSVQGAFEKLFF. This rearrangement joins TRBV7-9 to TRBJ1-4; 9 bases map to TRBD1. CDR3 length equals 14 residues. Trimming cost V 5 bases and J 7 bases; bases outside gene matches: 5. Germline loops: CDR1 SEHNR, CDR2 FQNEAQ (reference sequence).

This chain connects TRBV7-2 to TRBJ2-2; D is possibly TRBD2 (7 bases). The length of the CDR3 is 17 residues. Germline loops: CDR1 SGHTA, CDR2 FQGNSA. The V end lost 5 bases, the J end lost 4 bases, and 20 bases lay between the germline ends. CDR3 residues: CASSILGGGMGTGELFF. DNA of the CDR3: TGTGCCAGCAGCATCCTGGGGGGGGGCATGGGCACCGGGGAGCTGTTTTTT.

V usage is TRBV4-3 and J usage is TRBJ2-1; TRBD2 aligns across 9 bases. Germline V CDR1 and CDR2: LGHNA, YSLEER. V lost 0 bases to trimming and J lost 10 bases; unmatched junction nucleotides: 13. The CDR3 consists of 17 residues. As DNA, the CDR3 is TGCGCCAGCAGCCAAGATCGAAGGCGGGGGGGCTTTTGGGAGCAGTTCTTC. The encoded protein is CASSQDRRRGGFWEQFF.

The chain recombines TRBV7-2 with TRBJ1-3; TRBD1 is a possible D gene (6 bases). The CDR3 has 15 residues. Germline-derived CDR1 and CDR2 are SGHTA and FQGNSA. Trimming took 1 base from V and 5 from J, leaving 12 bases between them. The CDR3 reads CASSLGGGQRNTIYF. The CDR3 DNA is TGTGCCAGCAGCTTAGGGGGGGGCCAGCGAAACACCATATATTTT.

The rearrangement uses TRBV4-2 and TRBJ1-6; no clear D. CDR1 is LGHNA, CDR2 YNFKEQ, per germline. The germline V and J ends were trimmed by 0 bases and 3 bases, with 9 bases remaining between them. This CDR3 is 16 amino acids long. This CDR3 is CASSQEWSIYNSPLHF. CDR3 coding DNA: TGTGCCAGCAGCCAAGAGTGGAGCATCTATAATTCACCCCTCCACTTT.

This chain connects TRBV7-3 to TRBJ1-3; TRBD1 matches 8 bases. Germline V gene data show CDR1 as SGHTA and CDR2 as FQGTGA. The CDR3 has 15 residues. V was pared by 3 bases and J by 4 bases, with 5 bases of the junction left unmatched. The CDR3 DNA reads TGTGCCAGCAGCTTCGGACAGGGATCCGGAAACACCATATATTTT. Protein product: CASSFGQGSGNTIYF.

The rearrangement joins TRBV7-2 to TRBJ2-7; unclear D gene. There are 13 residues in the CDR3. Germline-derived CDR1 and CDR2 are SGHTA and FQGNSA. V lost 5 bases, J lost 2 bases, and 10 bases lay in between. The CDR3 DNA reads TGTGCCAGCAGCCCCCGCGCAACCTACGAGCAGTACTTC. Translation gives CASSPRATYEQYF.

This sequence joins TRBV27 and TRBJ2-3, with D possibly matching TRBD1 (6 bases). The CDR3 covers 14 residues. Germline V gene sequence: CDR1 MNHEY, CDR2 SMNVEV (reference sequence). Trimming left V 4 bases short and J 0 bases short, with 8 bases between. CDR3 in DNA: TGTGCCAGCAGTTACAGGGCTAGCACAGATACGCAGTATTTT. Residues: CASSYRASTDTQYF.

The chain joins TRBV19 to TRBJ2-1, with TRBD2 identical over 14 bases. The CDR3 length is 18 residues. The trim removed 5 bases at V and 4 bases at J, leaving 10 bases unmatched. Germline-derived CDR1 and CDR2 are LNHDA and SQIVND (reference sequence). The CDR3 coding sequence is TGTGCCAGTAGTCCCCTTGGACTAGCGGGGGGCTTTTACAATGAGCAGTTCTTC. Translated, it gives CASSPLGLAGGFYNEQFF.

V and J are TRBV2 and TRBJ1-5; no firm D call. The germline V gene has CDR1 SNHLY and CDR2 FYNNEI. The CDR3 extends over 13 amino acids. V shed 5 bases and J shed 0 bases, with 5 bases lying between them. The CDR3 DNA follows: TGTGCCAGCAGTTTGTATAGCAATCAGCCCCAGCATTTT. Encoded protein: CASSLYSNQPQHF. Combining the CDR3 with reference TRBV2 and TRBJ1-5 gives the whole variable domain EPEVTQTPSHQVTQMGQEVILRCVPISNHLYFYWYRQILGQKVEFLVSFYNNEISEKSEIFDDQFSVERPDGSNFTLKIRSTKLEDSAMYFCASSLYSNQPQHFGDGTRLSIL.

V is TRBV7-9 and J is TRBJ2-4; 10 bases agree with TRBD1. The trim removed 5 bases at V and 4 bases at J, leaving 11 bases unmatched. CDR3 length: 17 amino acids. The V gene's germline CDR1 is SEHNR and CDR2 FQNEAQ (reference sequence). In DNA form, the CDR3 reads TGTGCCAGCAGCCCGGGACAGGGGAGTGCCACAAAAAACATTCAGTACTTC. It yields the protein CASSPGQGSATKNIQYF.